This T cell receptor beta chain came from a study of blood T cell repertoires in COVID-19 (dated by TCRdb to the early 2020s). Looking at the study overall: Samples from collaborators originated in the United States, Italy and Spain and spanned both the acute and convalescent phases of COVID-19. The material from the prospective study consisted of cDNA or gDNA derived from T cells, B-cell-depleted T cells, or PBMCs. A de-identified subject ID, COVID-19 status, age in years and sex were almost always included in the sample metadata. The samples were drawn from the first 160 participants of the ongoing ImmuneRACE study and from some 1,300 subjects provided by 6 global collaborators. HLA class I and class II types, where available, came from metadata supplied by the sample provider rather than from assay-based typing. Subjects who had been exposed to COVID-19, were actively infected with it, or had recovered from it provided the deeply sampled blood TCRbeta repertoires that made up the dataset. A freely available public database, intended as a resource for researchers studying the immune response to SARS-CoV-2, is where the repertoires were released.

Here is what the overall study found, with its caveats: How much clinical and demographic metadata was included differed by source and by participant, and the metadata was provided uncurated.

The immunoSEQ Assay, a bias-controlled multiplex PCR, was used to amplify TCRbeta CDR3 regions from genomic DNA. The original methods were these. Within the assay, amplification of reference gene primers was used to estimate how many nucleated cells each sample contained. Sequence reads were collapsed and filtered to measure the absolute abundance of every unique TCRbeta CDR3 rearrangement. For each sample, productive Simpson clonality was calculated as the square root of Simpson's diversity index across productive rearrangements. As stored in TCRdb, this immuneACCESS dataset retains in-frame rearrangements with V and J assigned. A fraction of the clones does not appear; measured against another copy, unresolved V genes explain less than half of the discrepancy, and the remainder lacks a known reason. V, J and clone size were drawn from that table, and D and trimming were deduced from the DNA. Here the sample has roughly 380,000 clones; roughly 87% occur a single time. The ten largest clones add up to almost 3% of the sample.

A remark on this clone: Its antigen is still unknown. The record has no base qualities; no much larger clone is one base away.

Enrolling through a virtual design, the prospective study's participants ranged in age from roughly 18 to 100 years and lived across 20 to 30 United States geographic areas. To assign participants to cohorts, the prospective study relied on clinical history that participants themselves reported in a screening survey and a study questionnaire. Recovered participants in ImmuneRACE Cohort 3 were defined as having two consecutive negative NP/OP PCR tests, clearance from a healthcare professional, or resolution of symptoms. Mobile phlebotomists in the prospective study collected whole blood, serum and a nasopharyngeal or oropharyngeal swab from every participant. Participants in the prospective study had the option to provide additional blood draws and questionnaires over a 2-month period. Prospective study blood samples were shipped either frozen or at room temperature before DNA extraction. The CDR3, from cysteine to phenylalanine, totals 13 residues. The sequence is cut down to CDR3 DNA, 39 bases in frame from base 1. V lost 7 bases and J lost 4 bases, and the count of bases not matched to a germline gene is 7. CDR1 SQVTM and CDR2 ANQGSEA were looked up in the germline V gene.

This TCR was recovered from a woman in her twenties or thirties who had recovered from COVID-19. Sequenced sample: PBMCs or T cells enriched from blood (not recorded which). The rearrangement joined TRBV29-1 to TRBJ1-1; TRBD1 fits 9 bases in the junction. This receptor has the CDR3 CSARDRVSTEAFF. Read as DNA, the sequence is TGCAGCGCCCGGGACAGGGTCAGCACTGAAGCTTTCTTT.